The source of this T cell receptor (beta chain) is a study of regulatory T cells in long-lasting Graves disease. General study results and limits: Persistent cases favored TRBV28, TRBJ1-2 and TRBJ2-5. Accuracy may have suffered from the small sample size. Patients with persistent disease shared some 2,500 public clonotypes, outpacing the roughly 950 shared by new patients.

This clonotype came up a few times. Antigen specificity is unknown. Time point: newly diagnosed GD, antithyroid drugs for less than 3 months. PBMCs were the source of the RNA used for TCR sequencing. Germline CDR1 reads DFQATT; CDR2 reads SNEGSKA (reference sequence). The CDR3 is 14 amino acids. Trimming cost V 2 bases and J 0 bases, with 8 bases left between them. Both iRepertoire HTBI primers and Arm-PCR of CDR3 regions were used to build the TCR beta libraries. TCRdb reprocessed the multiplex PCR reads with MiXCR, giving one entry per CDR3 protein. This table holds about 430,000 distinct CDR3 sequences, approximately 15% found once. The same sample was also studied in work on T cells in Graves' hyperthyroidism and ophthalmopathy.

The sample here was peripheral blood mononuclear cells (PBMCs), taken at new diagnosis, from a patient treated with antithyroid drugs. The V and J genes are TRBV20-1 and TRBJ1-3; possible D gene TRBD1, 5 bases. This clonotype originated in a woman in her 40s with Graves disease. This chain's CDR3 is CSARSGASGNTIYF. The CDR3 region has the DNA TGCAGTGCTAGAAGCGGGGCCTCTGGAAACACCATATATTTT.